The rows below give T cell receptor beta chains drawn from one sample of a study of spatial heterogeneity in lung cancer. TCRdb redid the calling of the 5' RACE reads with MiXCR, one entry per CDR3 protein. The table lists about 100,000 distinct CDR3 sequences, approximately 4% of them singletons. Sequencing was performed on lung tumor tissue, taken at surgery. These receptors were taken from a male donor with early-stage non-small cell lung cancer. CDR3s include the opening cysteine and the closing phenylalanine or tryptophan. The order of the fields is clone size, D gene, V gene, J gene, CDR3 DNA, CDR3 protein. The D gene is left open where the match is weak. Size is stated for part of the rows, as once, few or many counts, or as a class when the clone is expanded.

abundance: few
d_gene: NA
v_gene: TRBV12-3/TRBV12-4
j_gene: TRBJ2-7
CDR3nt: TGTGCCAGCAGCCCTATTGGGGGGACCTACGAGCAGTACTTC
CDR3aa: CASSPIGGTYEQYF

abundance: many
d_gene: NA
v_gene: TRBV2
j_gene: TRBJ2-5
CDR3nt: TGTGCCAGCAGTGAAGATCTCCAAGAGACCCAGTACTTC
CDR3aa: CASSEDLQETQYF

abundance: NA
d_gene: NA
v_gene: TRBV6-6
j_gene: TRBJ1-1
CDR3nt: TGTGCCAGCGGGGTCGGGGGGAAAATGAACACTGAAGCTTTCTTT
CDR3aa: CASGVGGKMNTEAFF

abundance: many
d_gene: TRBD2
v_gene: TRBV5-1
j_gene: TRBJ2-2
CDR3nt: TGCGCCAGCAGCTTGCGAGCGGGAAGGTCCGGGGAGCTGTTTTTT
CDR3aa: CASSLRAGRSGELFF

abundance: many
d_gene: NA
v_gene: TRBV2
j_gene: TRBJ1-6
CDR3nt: TGTGCCAGCAGTTTAAGGGCCCCCGGCAATTCACCCCTCCACTTT
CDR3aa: CASSLRAPGNSPLHF

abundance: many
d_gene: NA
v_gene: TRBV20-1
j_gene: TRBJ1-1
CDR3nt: TGCGGAGTACCGTGGGCGGGGAACACTGAAGCTTTCTTT
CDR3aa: CGVPWAGNTEAFF

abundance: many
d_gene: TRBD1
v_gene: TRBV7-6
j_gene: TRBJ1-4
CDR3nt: TGTGCCAGCAGCCAGGGGGTCGCAGGAACTAATGAAAAACTGTTTTTT
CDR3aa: CASSQGVAGTNEKLFF

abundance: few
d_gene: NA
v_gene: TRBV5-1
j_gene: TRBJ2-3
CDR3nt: TGCGCCAGCAGCTTGCGCGGGATTAGCTTGGATACGCAGTATTTT
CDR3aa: CASSLRGISLDTQYF

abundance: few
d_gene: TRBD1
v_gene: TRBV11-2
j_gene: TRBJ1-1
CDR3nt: TGTGCCAGCAGCCGGACAGGTCTTGCTGAAGCTTTCTTT
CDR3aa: CASSRTGLAEAFF

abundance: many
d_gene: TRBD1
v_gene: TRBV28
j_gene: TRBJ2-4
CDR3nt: TGTGCCAGCAGCCCAGGGGGCAGGAACATTCAGTACTTC
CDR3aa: CASSPGGRNIQYF

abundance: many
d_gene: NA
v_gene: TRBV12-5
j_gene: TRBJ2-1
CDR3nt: TGTGCTAGTGGTTTGGGGTGGGACAATGAGCAGTTCTTC
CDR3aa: CASGLGWDNEQFF

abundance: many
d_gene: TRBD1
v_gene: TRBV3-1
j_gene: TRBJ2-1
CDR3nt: TGTGCCAGCAGCCAAGTGGGACAGGGCAATGAGCAGTTCTTC
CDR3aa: CASSQVGQGNEQFF

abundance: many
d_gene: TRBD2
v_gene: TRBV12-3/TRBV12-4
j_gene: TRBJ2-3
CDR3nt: TGTGCCAGCAGTCCGGGACTAGCGGGAAGCACAGATACGCAGTATTTT
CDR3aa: CASSPGLAGSTDTQYF

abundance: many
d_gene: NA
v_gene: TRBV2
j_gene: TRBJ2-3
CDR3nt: TGTGCCAGCAGTGACCCAGACAGAAGAAGCACAGATACGCAGTATTTT
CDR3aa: CASSDPDRRSTDTQYF

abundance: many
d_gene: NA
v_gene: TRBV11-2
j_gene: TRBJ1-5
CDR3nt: TGTGCCAGCAGCTTATCATCCAATCAGCCCCAGCATTTT
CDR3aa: CASSLSSNQPQHF

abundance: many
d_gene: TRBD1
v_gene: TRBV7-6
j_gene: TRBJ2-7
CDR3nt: TGTGCCAGCAGCTTGAGGACAGGGGGTTTCTACGAGCAGTACTTC
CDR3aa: CASSLRTGGFYEQYF

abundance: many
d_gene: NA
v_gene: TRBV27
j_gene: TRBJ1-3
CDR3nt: TGTGCCAGCAGTTTCTCTGGAAACACCATATATTTT
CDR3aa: CASSFSGNTIYF

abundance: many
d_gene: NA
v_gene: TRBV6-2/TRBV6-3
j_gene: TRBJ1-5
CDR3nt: TGTGCCAGCAGAAAAGGGGGGAATCAGCCCCAGCATTTT
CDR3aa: CASRKGGNQPQHF

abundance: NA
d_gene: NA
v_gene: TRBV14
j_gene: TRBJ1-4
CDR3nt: TGTGCCAGCAGCCAAGGGGAGCTAACCAGTGGAAAACTGTTTTTT
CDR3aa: CASSQGELTSGKLFF

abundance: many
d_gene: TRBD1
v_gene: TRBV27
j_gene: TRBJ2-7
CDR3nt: TGTGCCAGCAGTTTCGGGCAGGGGGCGCCCGAGCAGTACTTC
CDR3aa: CASSFGQGAPEQYF